This T cell receptor beta chain was captured in a study of CD8+ T cells in alopecia areata (dated by TCRdb to 2017 to 2018). About the study as a whole: The treated patients took part in an open-label pilot trial in which moderate-to-severe alopecia areata was treated with oral tofacitinib at 5 to 10 mg twice daily. Human TCRbeta sequencing covered scalp tissue and sorted CD4+ and CD8+ peripheral blood T cells from patchy and totalis/universalis alopecia areata patients and healthy controls. TCRbeta CDR3 regions were amplified by immunoSEQ multiplex PCR using 35 Vbeta forward and 13 Jbeta reverse primers. In both human patients and the C3H/HeJ mouse model, the study applied high-throughput TCRbeta sequencing to look at T cell clonal expansion in alopecia areata. Tofacitinib-treated patients had biopsies at baseline and at 4 and 24 weeks of treatment, with a later scalp biopsy in several patients. Scalp clonality was compared among normal scalp (n=4), patchy alopecia areata scalp (n=8), and alopecia totalis/universalis scalp (n=8). The RNA source kit depended on sample type: the PAXgene miRNA kit for fixed scalp, the miRNeasy kit for PBMCs, and the RNeasy kit for mouse skin. Patients stayed on tofacitinib for 6 to 18 months and then had 6 months of follow-up off drug so that delayed response and recurrence could be assessed.

The library came from the immunoSEQ multiplex PCR assay. RNA was extracted from all samples and reverse transcribed into cDNA as template for TCR sequencing. First-strand cDNA was synthesized with SuperScript III using a 2:1 mix of oligo-dT and random hexamers. A synthetic immune receptor repertoire was used to assess amplification bias, and residual bias was removed computationally. The authors processed their data as follows. Raw reads were preprocessed for error removal, and CDR3 was defined according to IMGT conventions as running from the conserved cysteine to phenylalanine. Clonality was calculated as 1 minus Shannon entropy normalized by log2 of the number of productive unique TCRs. CD4 or CD8 identity of scalp clones was inferred by cross-referencing scalp TCRbeta sequences with sorted blood CD4 and CD8 repertoires. TCRdb's version of the immuneACCESS table is confined to in-frame rearrangements and falls short of the full clone set. An unresolved V gene accounts for under half of the shortfall where checked; the remainder is of unknown origin. D and trimming come from the DNA, and the V and J calls and clone size come from that table. This sample holds 150,000 or so clones; more than 75% were observed only once. About 15% of the sample lies in the top ten.

Broad study findings and their caveats: Lesional scalp, especially in alopecia totalis/universalis, showed higher clonality and more expanded CD8+ clones than normal scalp, suggesting antigenic drive. Scalp TCR repertoire analysis is complicated because resident alphabeta T cells in normal human skin are also sequenced, whereas mouse skin is dominated by gammadelta T cells. Compared with mice, TCR sequences shared between patients were less clear, possibly partly because of HLA diversity across the patient population.

The time point label on this specimen signifies: baseline before oral tofacitinib. Lesional scalp punch biopsies and peripheral blood were collected from alopecia areata patients. PBMCs were isolated by density centrifugation and stained for CD3, CD4 and CD8, and CD4+ and CD8+ T cells were sorted on a FACSAria. Points on this clone: Its antigen is unknown. Base quality data are lacking; no much larger clone is found one base away.

The sequence came from a human donor with alopecia areata. The sample consisted of CD8+ T cells sorted from blood, taken at week 0.

DNA sequence: TGTGCCAGCAGCTCTAAGGGGACTGGGGAGCAGTACTTC. This codes for CASSSKGTGEQYF. The receptor chain draws on TRBV7-8 and TRBJ2-7; a tentative D call is TRBD2 (6 bases match). CDR1 SGHVS and CDR2 FQNEAQ are derived from the germline V gene. Reading from cysteine to phenylalanine, the CDR3 counts 13 amino acids. Just the 39-base CDR3 DNA is kept, in frame starting at base 1. The trim is 4 bases for V and 7 bases for J, with a gap of 14 bases between the germline ends.